One and the same sample provided the 18 T cell receptor beta chains below, sequenced in a study of PD-1 blockade in classical Hodgkin lymphoma. No patient escaped relapse after autologous stem cell transplantation, and brentuximab vedotin exposure varied. Profiling relied on immunoSEQ multiplex PCR, and the TCRdb table lists in-frame clones only, not all of them. This table has about 110,000 clones, nearly 90% appearing once. The sample was peripheral blood mononuclear cells (PBMCs), taken before the second cycle of nivolumab. These receptors came from a human donor with classical Hodgkin lymphoma.

For the CDR3, the DNA is TGTGCCAGCAGTGAAATACTAGCGGGAGCAGATACGCAGTATTTT. Residues: CASSEILAGADTQYF. The V gene is TRBV6-1, the J gene TRBJ2-3, with 11 bases matching TRBD2. J lost 4 bases, V lost 2 bases, and 2 bases had no gene match. Germline CDR1 is MNHNS and CDR2 is SASEGT. This CDR3 region has 15 residues.

The chain carries TRBV7-2 and TRBJ2-2; D is ambiguous. Trimming left V 1 base short and J 8 bases short, with 5 bases between. The CDR3 sequence is 12 residues long. The V gene's germline CDR1 is SGHTA and CDR2 FQGNSA. DNA of the CDR3: TGTGCCAGCAGCTTAGAGATTGGGGAGCTGTTTTTT. Its protein product is CASSLEIGELFF.

The chain is built from TRBV28 and TRBJ2-2, with TRBD1 matching over 7 bases. Germline values: CDR1 MDHEN, CDR2 SYDVKM. Losses at the gene ends were 7 bases for V and 0 bases for J; bases not matched to a gene: 8. The CDR3 extends over 16 amino acids. This chain's CDR3 is CASTSYGTANTGELFF. The CDR3 nucleotides read TGTGCCAGCACCTCCTATGGGACAGCGAACACCGGGGAGCTGTTTTTT.

The chain couples TRBV9 to TRBJ2-3; D gene ambiguous. Germline V gene data show CDR1 as SGDLS and CDR2 as YYNGEE. The ends were cut back, 0 bases at V and 1 base at J, with 9 bases in the middle. The CDR3 is 15 amino acids. The CDR3 sequence is CASSVDYMGTDTQYF. In nucleotides, the CDR3 is TGTGCCAGCAGCGTAGACTATATGGGCACAGATACGCAGTATTTT.

V is TRBV6-5 and J is TRBJ1-1, with D perhaps matching TRBD1 (6 bases). V dropped 0 bases and J dropped 3 bases, with 14 bases sitting between them. This CDR3 has 16 residues. Germline CDR1 is MNHEY and CDR2 is SVGAGI. CDR3 nucleotide sequence: TGTGCCAGCAGTTACTCGTCCACAGGGACCCACACTGAAGCTTTCTTT. Its protein product is CASSYSSTGTHTEAFF.

The chain is built from TRBV23-1 and TRBJ2-3, with 9 bases matching TRBD2. TRBV23-1 is identified as an open reading frame with a role that is uncertain. The CDR3 has 18 amino acids. V gave up 0 bases and J gave up 14 bases; unmatched junction bases: 21. In nucleotides, the CDR3 is TGCGCCAGCAGTCAATCTAGGGGGGTCCTAGCGGGAAAATTAATTTGGTATTTT. Translating gives CASSQSRGVLAGKLIWYF.

This clone was picked up one time. The chain uses TRBV7-2 and TRBJ2-5; D might be TRBD1 (6 bases). V shed 4 bases and J shed 2 bases, with 8 bases lying between them. The germline V gene encodes CDR1 SGHTA and CDR2 FQGNSA. CDR3 length: 13 amino acids. In DNA, the CDR3 is TGTGCCAGCAGCTGGACAGCACAAGAGACCCAGTACTTC. Its translation: CASSWTAQETQYF.

To note about this clone: Additional DNA sequences in this sample encode the identical CDR3. CDR3 in amino acids: CASSLAGNYEQYF. The DNA of the CDR3 is TGCGCCAGCAGCTTGGCCGGGAACTACGAGCAGTACTTC. V and J are TRBV5-1 and TRBJ2-7; D perhaps matches TRBD2 (5 bases). The CDR3 totals 13 residues. The V gene lost 0 bases and the J gene lost 3 bases, with 7 bases spanning the gap. The germline gives CDR1 SGHRS, CDR2 YFSETQ. The full variable domain, rest sourced from reference TRBV5-1 and TRBJ2-7, is KAGVTQTPRYLIKTRGQQVTLSCSPISGHRSVSWYQQTPGQGLQFLFEYFSETQRNKGNFPGRFSGRQFSNSRSEMNVSTLELGDSALYLCASSLAGNYEQYFGPGTRLTVT.

J is TRBJ2-7 and V is TRBV18; a weak D match, TRBD1 (6 bases). The germline gives CDR1 KGHSH, CDR2 LQKENI. The CDR3 sequence is 13 residues long. The V gene lost 2 bases and the J gene lost 5 bases, with 10 bases spanning the gap. The CDR3 sequence: CASSPNEGDEQYF. The CDR3 DNA follows: TGTGCCAGCTCACCAAACGAGGGGGACGAGCAGTACTTC. The full variable domain, its missing parts supplied by reference TRBV18 and TRBJ2-7, is NAGVMQNPRHLVRRRGQEARLRCSPMKGHSHVYWYRQLPEEGLKFMVYLQKENIIDESGMPKERFSAEFPKEGPSILRIQQVVRGDSAAYFCASSPNEGDEQYFGPGTRLTVT.

CDR3 nucleotides: TGTGCCTCCGGGACAAGTAACTATGGCTACACCTTC. It yields the protein CASGTSNYGYTF. This chain connects TRBV28 to TRBJ1-2; the D gene is possibly TRBD1 (6 bases). The CDR3 contains 12 residues. Germline V gene sequence: CDR1 MDHEN, CDR2 SYDVKM. The V end was cut by 11 bases, the J end by 1 base, with 11 bases between.

The sample holds one count of this clone. This chain connects TRBV7-9 to TRBJ2-1; D gene uncertain. Germline V gene sequence: CDR1 SEHNR, CDR2 FQNEAQ (reference sequence). Trimming shortened V by 5 bases and J by 8 bases, and 10 bases separated the two germline ends. The CDR3 contains 12 residues. CDR3 sequence (DNA): TGTGCCAGCAGCCTACGGTGGGATGAGCAGTTCTTC. Translating it yields CASSLRWDEQFF.

The chain carries TRBV25-1 and TRBJ2-1, with 9 nucleotides matching TRBD2. This CDR3 region has 17 residues. CDR1 is MGHDK, CDR2 SYGVNS, per germline. V lost 5 bases to trimming and J lost 12 bases; unmatched junction nucleotides: 20. The chain's CDR3 is CASSLPGSGRTDRRQFF. CDR3 nucleotides: TGTGCCAGCAGTCTCCCAGGCAGCGGGAGGACCGATCGAAGGCAGTTCTTC.

The CDR3 DNA follows: TGTGCCAGCAGCTTGCAGGGCCGCCGGGACACTGAAGCTTTCTTT. Its protein product is CASSLQGRRDTEAFF. The V call is TRBV7-8, the J call TRBJ1-1; a weak D match, TRBD1 (5 bases). V was trimmed by 3 bases and J by 3 bases, leaving 14 bases between them. Germline CDR1 SGHVS, CDR2 FQNEAQ. The CDR3 contains 15 residues.

The chain joins TRBV28 to TRBJ2-5; D is possibly TRBD1 or TRBD2 (6 bases each). V gave up 5 bases and J gave up 5 bases, with 15 bases separating them. The CDR3 has 14 residues. In germline, CDR1 is MDHEN, CDR2 SYDVKM. CDR3 nucleotide sequence: TGTGCCAGCAGTCGGAGGGTTACAGGGGAGACCCAGTACTTC. Residues: CASSRRVTGETQYF.

This clone was picked up a small number of times. V is TRBV2 and J is TRBJ2-1, with 9 bases identical to TRBD1. The CDR3 sequence is 18 residues long. Trimming removed 8 bases from V and 2 bases from J; junction bases left unmatched: 16. Germline lookup yields CDR1 SNHLY and CDR2 FYNNEI. DNA for the CDR3: TGTGCCAGCGGGGGGGACAGGGAAACGGTGGACCCCTACAATGAGCAGTTCTTC. This sequence encodes CASGGDRETVDPYNEQFF.

This chain joins TRBV21-1 and TRBJ2-1. TRBV21-1 constitutes a pseudogene. There are 16 residues in the CDR3. The CDR3 bases are TGTGCCAGCAGCAAAGATATAATTACCTCCTACAATGAGCAGTTCTTC. Its protein product is CASSKDIITSYNEQFF.

The J gene is TRBJ1-1, the V gene TRBV2; D remains unclear. CDR3 length: 13 residues. Germline loops: CDR1 SNHLY, CDR2 FYNNEI. The ends were cut back, 7 bases at V and 1 base at J, with 10 bases in the middle. DNA of the CDR3: TGTGCCAGCAATAGAAAGACGAACACTGAAGCTTTCTTT. This sequence encodes CASNRKTNTEAFF.

A single count supports this clone. The chain links TRBV6-5 to TRBJ1-2, with unresolved D. V lost 4 bases to trimming and J lost 1 base, with 10 bases between them. Germline V gives CDR1 MNHEY, CDR2 SVGAGI. This CDR3 contains 14 residues. CDR3 loop: CASSWTDLNYGYTF. The CDR3 nucleotides are TGTGCCAGCAGTTGGACGGATCTTAACTATGGCTACACCTTC.